This T cell receptor beta chain was observed in a study of cytomegalovirus exposure and HLA in healthy donors. The CDR3 spans 14 residues. V was shortened by 5 bases and J by 1 base, with 9 bases between the two germline ends. The germline V gene has CDR1 SSHAT and CDR2 FNYEAQ (reference sequence). The donors were part of the validation cohort, which consisted of more than 90 subjects and was separate from the first cohort of about 720 subjects. Only in-frame clones appear in the TCRdb table, and some are missing; sequencing was by immunoSEQ multiplex PCR. The data contain 100,000 to 150,000 clones, around nine tenths of them singletons. This clone was recorded only once. Its antigen remains unidentified. Study-level points and caveats: For cytomegalovirus status, the classifier reportedly gave diagnoses with high specificity and sensitivity. Three chains tied to CMV proved CMV antigen-specific in vitro. Researchers counted over 150 TCR beta chains as cytomegalovirus-associated.

Sequencing used PBMCs. The chain recombines TRBV7-7 with TRBJ2-1, with TRBD1 as a possible D gene (6 bases). This TCR was sampled from a young man in good health and CMV-seronegative. The CDR3: CASSPGTSYNEQFF. In DNA form, the CDR3 reads TGTGCCAGCAGCCCCGGGACATCCTACAATGAGCAGTTCTTC.